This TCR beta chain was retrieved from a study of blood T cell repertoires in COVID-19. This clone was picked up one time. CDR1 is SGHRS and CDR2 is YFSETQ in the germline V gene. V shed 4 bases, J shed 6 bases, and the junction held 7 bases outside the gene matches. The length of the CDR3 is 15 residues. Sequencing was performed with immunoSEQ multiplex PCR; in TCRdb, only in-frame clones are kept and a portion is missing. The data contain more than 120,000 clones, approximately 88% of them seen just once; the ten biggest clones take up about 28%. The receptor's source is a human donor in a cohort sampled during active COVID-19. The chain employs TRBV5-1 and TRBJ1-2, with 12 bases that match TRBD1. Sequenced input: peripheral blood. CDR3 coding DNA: TGCGCCAGCAGCCACCCGGGACAGGGGGCAAATGGCTACACCTTC. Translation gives CASSHPGQGANGYTF.